The present TCR beta chain was sequenced within a study of technical replicates of blood from several donors. Looked up from germline, CDR1 is LNHDA and CDR2 is SQIVND (reference sequence). V was shortened by 6 bases and J by 6 bases, with 9 bases between the two germline ends. The CDR3 totals 13 residues. Method: immunoSEQ multiplex PCR; TCRdb's copy keeps in-frame clones and lacks some. This table holds roughly 100,000 clones, approximately 96% found once. This TCR was sampled from a human donor in good health. The rearrangement joins TRBV19 to TRBJ1-6; D is perhaps TRBD1 (5 bases). The source material was T cells isolated from PBMCs. CDR3 region: CASSAGVNSPLHF. The CDR3 DNA reads as TGTGCCAGTAGCGCGGGGGTTAATTCACCCCTCCACTTT.